The 5 T cell receptor beta chains presented below share a single source sample, sequenced in a study of graft-versus-host responses after intestinal transplantation. Some clones are missing from TCRdb's copy, which holds only in-frame ones; the method was immunoSEQ multiplex PCR. This table has tens of thousands of clones, approximately 92% appearing once. The source was PBMCs, collected about 37 weeks after intestinal transplant. Every receptor here comes from a human patient who received an intestinal transplant, so some T cells may come from the graft donor.

This chain links TRBV7-9 with TRBJ2-2; D is perhaps TRBD2 (5 bases). Between the trimmed V and J ends, which lost 8 bases and 6 bases, there was a span of 7 bases. Germline V CDR1 and CDR2: SEHNR, FQNEAQ (reference sequence). The CDR3 runs 11 residues. The CDR3 spells CASGLSGELFF. The CDR3 region has the DNA TGTGCCAGCGGACTGTCCGGGGAGCTGTTTTTT.

The rearrangement joins TRBV6-5 to TRBJ1-2; tentatively, D is TRBD1 (5 bases). The CDR3 runs 15 residues. Trimming pared 1 base from V and 6 bases from J, leaving 15 bases between. Germline CDR1 reads MNHEY; CDR2 reads SVGAGI. The CDR3 protein is CASSYFPAAGDGYTF. For the CDR3, the DNA is TGTGCCAGCAGTTACTTTCCGGCCGCGGGGGATGGCTACACCTTC.

The rearrangement links TRBV28 to TRBJ2-2; D remains ambiguous. Deletions cut 8 bases from V and 4 bases from J, with 8 bases between. The CDR3 consists of 12 residues. Germline loops: CDR1 MDHEN, CDR2 SYDVKM. CDR3 sequence (DNA): TGTGCCAGCTCCCCCGGCACCGGGGAGCTGTTTTTT. Amino acid sequence: CASSPGTGELFF. Full variable domain (remainder filled in from reference TRBV28 and TRBJ2-2): DVKVTQSSRYLVKRTGEKVFLECVQDMDHENMFWYRQDPGLGLRLIYFSYDVKMKEKGDIPEGYSVSREKKERFSLILESASTNQTSMYLCASSPGTGELFFGEGSRLTVL.

The V and J genes are TRBV19 and TRBJ1-1; D gene ambiguous. V dropped 3 bases and J dropped 0 bases, with 17 bases sitting between them. This CDR3 has 17 amino acids. Per the germline V gene, CDR1 is LNHDA and CDR2 is SQIVND (reference sequence). The CDR3 coding sequence is TGTGCCAGTAGTATGAGCAGGAACTTACTCGTGAACACTGAAGCTTTCTTT. Amino acids: CASSMSRNLLVNTEAFF.

J is TRBJ2-7 and V is TRBV6-1; TRBD2 is a possible D gene (5 bases). CDR3 length equals 14 residues. Germline CDR1 MNHNS, CDR2 SASEGT. The V end was cut by 4 bases, the J end by 2 bases, with 12 bases between. CDR3 protein: CASSAGLATYEQYF. The CDR3, as DNA: TGTGCCAGCAGTGCCGGACTCGCCACCTACGAGCAGTACTTC.